This is a list of T cell receptor beta chains from one sample in a study of T-cell reconstitution after alpha-beta-depleted transplantation in children. TCRdb reprocessed the PCR reads with MiXCR, giving one entry per CDR3 protein. The table shows around 700,000 distinct CDR3 sequences, with about an eighth occurring only once. Material: PBMCs, obtained before TCRalphabeta/CD19-depleted stem cell transplant. All receptors derive from a girl aged 2 to 10 with congenital amegakaryocytic thrombocytopenia, due to receive a stem cell transplant. CDR3s include the opening cysteine and the closing phenylalanine or tryptophan. A D gene is named only where the DNA matches it firmly. Only part of the rows carry a size: once, few, many, or a class if the clone is expanded.

>TRBJ2-1|TRBD2|many|TRBV20-1|18
CSARDLLAGGSSYNEQFF
TGCAGTGCTAGAGATCTACTAGCGGGAGGGAGCTCCTACAATGAGCAGTTCTTC
>TRBJ2-1|TRBD2|many|TRBV5-1|15
CASSLLGSGSYEQFF
TGCGCCAGCAGCTTGTTGGGTAGCGGGAGCTATGAGCAGTTCTTC
>TRBJ2-1|NA|few|TRBV13|15
CASSRFELPYNEQFF
TGTGCCAGCAGCCGCTTTGAGCTTCCCTACAATGAGCAGTTCTTC
>TRBJ2-7|NA|many|TRBV10-2|11
CATADSYQQYF
TGCGCCACCGCGGACAGCTACCAGCAGTACTTC
>TRBJ2-7|NA|few|TRBV12-5|16
CASGNTAVGDSYEQYF
TGTGCTAGTGGTAACACAGCTGTAGGGGACTCCTACGAGCAGTACTTC
>TRBJ1-2|NA|NA|TRBV20-1|13
CSASPERTRGYAF
TGCAGTGCTAGTCCCGAGAGAACTCGCGGCTACGCCTTC
>TRBJ2-3|NA|NA|TRBV18|15
CASSPPGRRPDTQYF
TGTGCCAGCTCACCTCCGGGACGCCGGCCCGATACGCAGTATTTT
>TRBJ2-1|NA|many|TRBV7-8|15
CASSSTAQHPNEQFF
TGTGCCAGCAGCTCAACGGCCCAGCATCCCAATGAGCAGTTCTTC
>TRBJ2-3|TRBD2|many|TRBV5-1|16
CASSFGLAPSTDTQYF
TGCGCCAGCAGCTTTGGACTAGCACCTAGCACAGATACGCAGTATTTT
>TRBJ1-5|NA|many|TRBV20-1|13
CSAATGSGEPQHF
TGCAGTGCAGCCACAGGGTCCGGGGAGCCCCAGCATTTT
>TRBJ1-1|TRBD1|few|TRBV19|12
CASRDRKDSAFF
TGTGCCAGCAGGGACAGGAAGGATTCAGCTTTCTTT
>TRBJ1-2|TRBD1|NA|TRBV7-9|17
CASSLSRTGDHFYGYTF
TGTGCCAGCAGCTTATCCCGGACAGGGGACCACTTCTATGGCTACACCTTC
>TRBJ1-6|NA|many|TRBV6-5|15
CASSYRWGANSPLHF
TGTGCCAGCAGTTACAGGTGGGGGGCTAATTCACCCCTCCACTTT
>TRBJ2-1|TRBD2|NA|TRBV5-1|20
CASSLAILEASGSDWREQFF
TGCGCCAGCAGCTTGGCCATTTTGGAGGCTAGCGGGAGCGACTGGCGAGAGCAGTTCTTC
>TRBJ2-1|NA|NA|TRBV6-1|16
CASTFSGAGNGAEQFF
TGTGCCAGCACCTTCTCTGGGGCGGGAAATGGTGCTGAGCAGTTCTTC
>TRBJ2-7|NA|many|TRBV9|14
CASSVDTGGYEQYF
TGTGCCAGCAGCGTAGATACCGGAGGGTACGAGCAGTACTTC
>TRBJ2-7|NA|many|TRBV20-1|14
CSAIRGLTPYEQYF
TGCAGTGCTATAAGGGGCCTTACCCCCTACGAGCAGTACTTC
>TRBJ2-2|NA|NA|TRBV5-1|15
CASSSAGQGTGELFF
TGCGCCAGCAGCTCCGCCGGGCAGGGAACCGGGGAGCTGTTTTTT
>TRBJ2-7|TRBD2|few|TRBV27|13
CASSLQLAHEQYF
TGTGCCAGCAGCCTTCAACTAGCGCACGAGCAGTACTTC
>TRBJ2-3|NA|many|TRBV20-1|16
CSATPGGVVFTDTQYF
TGCAGTGCTACCCCCGGGGGAGTAGTGTTCACCGATACGCAGTATTTT
>TRBJ2-1|NA|NA|TRBV15|12
CATSSEGNEQFF
TGTGCCACCAGCAGCGAGGGGAATGAGCAGTTCTTC
>TRBJ2-1|TRBD1|NA|TRBV5-1|15
CASRLTGGREDEQFF
TGCGCCAGCAGACTTACAGGGGGTCGAGAGGATGAGCAGTTCTTC
>TRBJ2-3|TRBD2|NA|TRBV20-1|13
CSGTSGRTDTQYF
TGCAGCGGGACTAGCGGACGCACAGATACGCAGTATTTT
>TRBJ2-1|NA|many|TRBV12-3/TRBV12-4|11
CASSRRGEQFF
TGTGCCAGCAGTCGTAGGGGTGAGCAGTTCTTC
>TRBJ2-7|TRBD2|many|TRBV7-2|14
CASSLTLAGTQQYF
TGTGCCAGCAGCTTAACACTAGCGGGAACTCAGCAGTACTTC
>TRBJ2-2|NA|NA|TRBV6-5|15
CASSYFGTLAGELFF
TGTGCCAGCAGTTACTTCGGGACTCTCGCCGGGGAGCTGTTTTTT
>TRBJ2-2|NA|few|TRBV5-1|15
CASSFGFANTGELFF
TGCGCCAGCAGCTTTGGATTTGCGAACACCGGGGAGCTGTTTTTT
>TRBJ2-3|NA|few|TRBV3-1|16
CASSQVTSMGTDTQYF
TGTGCCAGCAGCCAAGTAACTAGCATGGGCACAGATACGCAGTATTTT
>TRBJ2-2|NA|few|TRBV14|15
CASSQRERNTGELFF
TGTGCCAGCAGCCAGAGGGAAAGGAACACCGGGGAGCTGTTTTTT
>TRBJ2-3|NA|many|TRBV7-2|14
CASSLLRFTDTQYF
TGTGCCAGCAGCTTACTGCGGTTCACAGATACGCAGTATTTT